The clone carrying this T cell receptor beta chain occurred a few times. This record belongs to a study of response to subunit inactivated influenza vaccine. One entry per CDR3 protein, called by TCRdb with MiXCR from the RT-PCR reads. The data contain more than 200,000 distinct CDR3 sequences, 12% of them singletons. This CDR3 region has 12 residues. V shed 7 bases and J 8 bases; nucleotides not matched to a gene: 8. CDR1 is SQVTM, CDR2 ANQGSEA, per germline. This specimen was non-naive T cells sorted from PBMCs, taken less than 15 days before vaccination. The chain has TRBV29-1 and TRBJ2-1; 7 nucleotides match TRBD2. This TCR came from a man aged 45 to 65 who received an inactivated influenza vaccine. The CDR3 coding sequence is TGCAGCGCGAGGACTAGTTTCGATGAGCAGTTCTTC. This encodes CSARTSFDEQFF.